This TCR beta chain was sequenced in a study of monozygotic twins with inflammatory bowel disease. General study findings and limits: IBD patients, compared with healthy twins, shared fewer clonotypes with others (especially with disease activity). Evidence failed to back one strong IBD-linked signal or clonotype.

The CDR3 is 15 amino acids. The germline V gene has CDR1 DFQATT and CDR2 SNEGSKA (reference sequence). Remarks on this clonotype: The antigen is not known.

Template switching introduced UMIs that contain a 6-nucleotide sample barcode. TCRdb reanalyzed the 5' RACE reads, giving one entry per CDR3 protein sequence and no DNA. This sample's clone table lists about 330,000 distinct CDR3 sequences. Specimen: blood. The V call is TRBV20-1, the J call TRBJ1-5; TCRdb calls TRBD1, which cannot be checked without DNA. The receptor comes from a human donor with ulcerative colitis or Crohn's disease, or a healthy co-twin of an affected twin (not recorded which). The CDR3: CSASPPEGLNQPQHF.